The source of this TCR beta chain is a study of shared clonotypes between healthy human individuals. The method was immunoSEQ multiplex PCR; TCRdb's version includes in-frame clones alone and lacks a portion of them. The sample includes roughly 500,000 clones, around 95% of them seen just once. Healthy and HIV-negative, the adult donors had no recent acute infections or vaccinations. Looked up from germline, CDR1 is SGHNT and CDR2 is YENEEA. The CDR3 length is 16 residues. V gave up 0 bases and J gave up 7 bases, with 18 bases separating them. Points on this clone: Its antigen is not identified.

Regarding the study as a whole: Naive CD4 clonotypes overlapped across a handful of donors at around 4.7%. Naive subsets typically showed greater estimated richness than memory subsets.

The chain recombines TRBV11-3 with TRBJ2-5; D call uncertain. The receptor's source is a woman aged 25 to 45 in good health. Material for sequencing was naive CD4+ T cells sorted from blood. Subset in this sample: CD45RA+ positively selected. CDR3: CASSLEARPLGGTQYF. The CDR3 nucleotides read TGTGCCAGCAGCTTAGAGGCTCGACCCCTGGGCGGGACCCAGTACTTC.